The text below deals with one TCR beta chain. In the same sample, other DNA sequences code for this CDR3. The data stem from a study of blood T cell repertoires in COVID-19. Across the whole study: The samples span acute and convalescent COVID-19 from the United States, Italy and Spain. PBMCs, B-cell-depleted T cells, or T cells provided the cDNA or gDNA that made up the material.

Per the authors' pipeline: Amplification with reference gene primers provided the estimates of nucleated cell counts. Assay used: immunoSEQ multiplex PCR; TCRdb lists only in-frame clones, some missing. That table furnishes V, J and clone size, whereas the DNA furnished D and trimming. Among about 140,000 clones, 88% were seen once, and the ten largest hold about 10%. Looked up from germline, CDR1 is SGHVS and CDR2 is FQNEAQ. This CDR3 region has 13 residues. V gave up 3 bases and J gave up 0 bases, with 6 bases separating them. This receptor was identified in a man aged 55 to 70 with active or convalescent COVID-19. The sample taken for sequencing was peripheral blood. The rearrangement joins TRBV7-8 to TRBJ2-7; D gene unclear. This chain's CDR3 is CASSFSPSYEQYF. Here the CDR3 DNA reads TGTGCCAGCAGCTTTAGCCCCTCCTACGAGCAGTACTTC.